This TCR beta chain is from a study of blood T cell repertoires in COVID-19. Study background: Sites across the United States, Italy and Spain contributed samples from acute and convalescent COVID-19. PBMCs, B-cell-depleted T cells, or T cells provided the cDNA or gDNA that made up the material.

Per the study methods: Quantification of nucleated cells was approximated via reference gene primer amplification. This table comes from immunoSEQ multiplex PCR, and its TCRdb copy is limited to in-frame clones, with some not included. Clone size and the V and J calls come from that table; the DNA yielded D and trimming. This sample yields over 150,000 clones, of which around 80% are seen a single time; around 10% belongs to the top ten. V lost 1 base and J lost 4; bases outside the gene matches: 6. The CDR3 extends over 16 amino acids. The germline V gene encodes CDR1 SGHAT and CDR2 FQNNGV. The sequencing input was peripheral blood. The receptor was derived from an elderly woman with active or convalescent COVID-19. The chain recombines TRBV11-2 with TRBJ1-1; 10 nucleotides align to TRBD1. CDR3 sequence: CASSLGGTGVGTEAFF. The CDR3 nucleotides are TGTGCCAGCAGCTTAGGCGGGACAGGGGTCGGCACTGAAGCTTTCTTT.